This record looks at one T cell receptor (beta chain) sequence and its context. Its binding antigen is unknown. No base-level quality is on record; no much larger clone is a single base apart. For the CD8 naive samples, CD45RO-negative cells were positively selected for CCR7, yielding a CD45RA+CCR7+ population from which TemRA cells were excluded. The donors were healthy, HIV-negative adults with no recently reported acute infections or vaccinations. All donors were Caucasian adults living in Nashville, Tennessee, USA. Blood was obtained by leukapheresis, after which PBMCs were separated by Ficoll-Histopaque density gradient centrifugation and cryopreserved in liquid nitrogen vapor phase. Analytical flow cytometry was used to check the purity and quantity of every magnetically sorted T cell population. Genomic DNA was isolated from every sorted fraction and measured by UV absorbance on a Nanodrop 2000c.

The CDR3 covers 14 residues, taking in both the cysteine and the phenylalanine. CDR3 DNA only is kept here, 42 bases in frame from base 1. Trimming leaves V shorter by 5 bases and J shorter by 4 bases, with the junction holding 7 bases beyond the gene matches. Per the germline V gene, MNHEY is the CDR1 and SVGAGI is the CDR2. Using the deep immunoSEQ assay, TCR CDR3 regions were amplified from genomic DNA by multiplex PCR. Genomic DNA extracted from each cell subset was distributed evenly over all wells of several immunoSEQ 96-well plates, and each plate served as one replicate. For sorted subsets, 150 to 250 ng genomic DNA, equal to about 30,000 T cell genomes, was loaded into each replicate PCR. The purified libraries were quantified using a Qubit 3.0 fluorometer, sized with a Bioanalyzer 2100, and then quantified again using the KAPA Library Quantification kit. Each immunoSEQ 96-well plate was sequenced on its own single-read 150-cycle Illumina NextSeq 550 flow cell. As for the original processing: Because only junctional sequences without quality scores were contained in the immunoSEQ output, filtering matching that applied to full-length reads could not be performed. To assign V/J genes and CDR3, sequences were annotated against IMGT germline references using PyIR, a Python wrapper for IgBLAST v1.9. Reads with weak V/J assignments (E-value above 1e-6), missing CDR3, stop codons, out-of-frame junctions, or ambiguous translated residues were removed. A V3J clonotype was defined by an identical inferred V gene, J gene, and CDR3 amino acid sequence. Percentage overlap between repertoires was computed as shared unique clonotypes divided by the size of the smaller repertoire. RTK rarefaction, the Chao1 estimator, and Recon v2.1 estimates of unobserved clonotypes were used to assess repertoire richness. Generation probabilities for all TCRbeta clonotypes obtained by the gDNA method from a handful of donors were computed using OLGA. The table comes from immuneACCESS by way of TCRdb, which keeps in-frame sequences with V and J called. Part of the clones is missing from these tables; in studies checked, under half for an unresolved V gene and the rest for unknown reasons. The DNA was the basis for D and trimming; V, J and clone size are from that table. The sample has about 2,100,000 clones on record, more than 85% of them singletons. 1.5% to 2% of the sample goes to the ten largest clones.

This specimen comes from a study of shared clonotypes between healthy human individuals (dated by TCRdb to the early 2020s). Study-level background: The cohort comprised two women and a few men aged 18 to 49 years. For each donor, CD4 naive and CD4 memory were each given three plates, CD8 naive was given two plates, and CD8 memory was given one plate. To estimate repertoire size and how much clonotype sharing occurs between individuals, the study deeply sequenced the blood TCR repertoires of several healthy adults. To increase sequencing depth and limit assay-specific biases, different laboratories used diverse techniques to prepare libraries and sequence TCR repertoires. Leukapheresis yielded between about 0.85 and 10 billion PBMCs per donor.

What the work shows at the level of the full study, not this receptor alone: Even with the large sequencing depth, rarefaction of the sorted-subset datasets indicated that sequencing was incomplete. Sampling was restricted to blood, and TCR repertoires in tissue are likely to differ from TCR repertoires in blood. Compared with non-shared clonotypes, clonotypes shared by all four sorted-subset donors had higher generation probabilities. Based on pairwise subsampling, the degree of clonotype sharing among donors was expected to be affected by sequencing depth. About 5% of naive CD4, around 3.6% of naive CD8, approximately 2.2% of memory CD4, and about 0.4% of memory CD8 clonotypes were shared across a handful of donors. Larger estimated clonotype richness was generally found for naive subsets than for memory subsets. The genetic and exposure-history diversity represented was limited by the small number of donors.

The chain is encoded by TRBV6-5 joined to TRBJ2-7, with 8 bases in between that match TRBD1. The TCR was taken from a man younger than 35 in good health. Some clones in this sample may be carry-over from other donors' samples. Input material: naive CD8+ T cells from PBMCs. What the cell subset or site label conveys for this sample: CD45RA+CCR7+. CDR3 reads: CASSDRDRSYEQYF. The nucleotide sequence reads TGTGCCAGCAGTGACCGGGACAGGAGTTACGAGCAGTACTTC.